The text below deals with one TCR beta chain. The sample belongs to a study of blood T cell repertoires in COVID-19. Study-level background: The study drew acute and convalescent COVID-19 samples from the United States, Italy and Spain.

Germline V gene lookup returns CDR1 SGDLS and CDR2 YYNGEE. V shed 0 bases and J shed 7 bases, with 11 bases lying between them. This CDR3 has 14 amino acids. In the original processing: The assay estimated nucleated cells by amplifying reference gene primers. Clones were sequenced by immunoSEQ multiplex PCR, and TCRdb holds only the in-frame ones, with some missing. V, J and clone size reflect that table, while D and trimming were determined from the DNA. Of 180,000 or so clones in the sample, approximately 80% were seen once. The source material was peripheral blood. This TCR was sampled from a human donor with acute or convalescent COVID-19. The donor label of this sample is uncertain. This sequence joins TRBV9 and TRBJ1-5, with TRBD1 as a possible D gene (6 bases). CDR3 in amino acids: CASSVGAGAQPQHF. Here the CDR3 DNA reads TGTGCCAGCAGCGTAGGGGCAGGGGCACAGCCCCAGCATTTT.